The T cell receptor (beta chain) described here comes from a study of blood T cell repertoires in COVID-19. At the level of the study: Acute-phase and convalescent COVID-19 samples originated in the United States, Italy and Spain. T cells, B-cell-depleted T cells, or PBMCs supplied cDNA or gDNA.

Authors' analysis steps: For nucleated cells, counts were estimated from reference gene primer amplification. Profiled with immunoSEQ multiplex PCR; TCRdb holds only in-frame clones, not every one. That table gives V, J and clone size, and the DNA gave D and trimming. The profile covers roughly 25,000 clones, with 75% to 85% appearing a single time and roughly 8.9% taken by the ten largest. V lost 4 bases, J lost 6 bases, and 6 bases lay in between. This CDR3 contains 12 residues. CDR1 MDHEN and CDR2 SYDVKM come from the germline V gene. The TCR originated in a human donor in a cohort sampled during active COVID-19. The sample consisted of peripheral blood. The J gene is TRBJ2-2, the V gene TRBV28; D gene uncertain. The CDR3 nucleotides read TGTGCCAGCAGTTCCCTTTCCGGGGAGCTGTTTTTT. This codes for CASSSLSGELFF. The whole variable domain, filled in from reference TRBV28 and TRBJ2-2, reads DVKVTQSSRYLVKRTGEKVFLECVQDMDHENMFWYRQDPGLGLRLIYFSYDVKMKEKGDIPEGYSVSREKKERFSLILESASTNQTSMYLCASSSLSGELFFGEGSRLTVL.